These 3 T cell receptor beta chains came from one sample sequenced in a study of cytomegalovirus exposure and HLA in healthy donors. Primers: 60 Vbeta forward and 13 Jbeta reverse. Only in-frame clones appear in the TCRdb table, and some are missing; sequencing was by immunoSEQ multiplex PCR. The sample holds 150,000 to 200,000 clones. Sequencing used PBMCs. The receptors here all came from a woman in her sixties or seventies in good health and CMV-seronegative.

V is TRBV5-1 and J is TRBJ1-2; D unresolved. Trimming left V 4 bases short and J 5 bases short, with 9 bases between. Germline V gives CDR1 SGHRS, CDR2 YFSETQ. This CDR3 contains 12 residues. CDR3 DNA: TGCGCCAGCAGCAGCGTTGGGTATGGCTACACCTTC. Its protein is CASSSVGYGYTF.

The chain links TRBV5-4 to TRBJ2-7, with TRBD1 matching over 11 bases. With 4 bases clipped from V and 5 bases from J, the junction kept 5 bases outside the gene matches. The germline CDR1 and CDR2 sequences are SGHNT and YYREEE (reference sequence). This CDR3 comprises 14 residues. The CDR3 protein is CASSHRDRGDEQYF. In nucleotides, the CDR3 is TGTGCCAGCAGCCACCGGGACAGGGGGGACGAGCAGTACTTC.

The chain couples TRBV19 to TRBJ1-5; D not certain. This CDR3 spans 16 amino acids. Trimming stripped 3 bases from V and 2 bases from J, with 14 bases between. Germline V CDR1 and CDR2: LNHDA, SQIVND (reference sequence). In nucleotides, the CDR3 is TGTGCCAGTAGTATCGGTAGAAGCTTTGGCAATCAGCCCCAGCATTTT. This codes for CASSIGRSFGNQPQHF.